A selection of T cell receptor beta chains follows, all from one sample in a study of blood T cell repertoires in COVID-19. Data came from immunoSEQ multiplex PCR; TCRdb stores just in-frame clones and leaves some out. Of fewer than 300,000 clones listed, around 89% are singletons. Sequenced input: peripheral blood. Source of these receptors: a woman between 40 and 50 years old who had recovered from COVID-19. Both conserved end residues are part of each CDR3. The order of the fields is D gene, J gene, V gene, clone size, CDR3 DNA, CDR3 protein. D genes are given only for firm matches. Clone size is stated in some rows and not others, as once, few, many or a class when expanded.

NA TRBJ1-1 TRBV30 NA TGTGCCTGGACGAGGGACAATATGAACACTGAAGCTTTCTTT CAWTRDNMNTEAFF
TRBD1 TRBJ1-2 TRBV20-1 NA TGCAGTGCCCTAAGGGACAGGGCAAGATTT CSALRDRARF
NA TRBJ2-1 TRBV7-2 NA TGTGCCAGCAGCTTCGGCTACAATGAGCAGTTCTTC CASSFGYNEQFF
NA TRBJ2-7 TRBV19 NA TGTGCCAGTAGTATGGGTGGGGGGGCCACCTACGAGCAGTACTTC CASSMGGGATYEQYF
NA TRBJ1-5 TRBV5-4 NA TGTGCCAGCAGCTCCACCCCACAGCCGGGAGAGCCCCAGCATTTT CASSSTPQPGEPQHF
NA TRBJ2-1 TRBV18 NA TGTGCCAGCTCACAAACCTCGGGGTCCCATGAGCAGTTCTTC CASSQTSGSHEQFF
NA TRBJ1-2 TRBV11-2 NA TGTGCCAGCAGCTTAGGGCCAGGGAACAACTATGGCTACACCTTC CASSLGPGNNYGYTF
TRBD1 TRBJ1-2 TRBV5-1 NA TGCGCCAGCAGCCCCGCGACAGGGACCTATGGCTACACCTTC CASSPATGTYGYTF
TRBD1 TRBJ1-1 TRBV3-1/TRBV3-2 NA TGTGCCGTCCGCAGGGGGGACACTGAAGCTTTCTTT CAVRRGDTEAFF
TRBD1 TRBJ1-2 TRBV4-1 NA TGCGCCAGCAGCCAAGCCCCCGGGGACAGGGGGATTGACGGCTACACCTTC CASSQAPGDRGIDGYTF
TRBD1 TRBJ2-3 TRBV5-1 NA TGCGCCAGCAGCTTGGGGACAGGGTCAGATACGCAGTATTTT CASSLGTGSDTQYF
NA TRBJ2-7 TRBV5-4 NA TGTGCCAGCAGCTTGGGTTGGACTGGCGAGCAGTACTTC CASSLGWTGEQYF
TRBD1 TRBJ1-1 TRBV13 NA TGTGCCAGCACGGACAGGGTCGGAGCTTTCTTT CASTDRVGAFF
TRBD1 TRBJ1-5 TRBV5-4 NA TGTGCCAGCACCCCACAGGGGGGCAATCAGCCCCAGCATTTT CASTPQGGNQPQHF
TRBD2 TRBJ2-1 TRBV7-3 once TGTGCCAGCAGCTTCCGGAGTGGGAGGGAGGGAGTGAGCTCCTACAATGAGCAGTTCTTC CASSFRSGREGVSSYNEQFF
TRBD2 TRBJ2-2 TRBV4-3 NA TGCGCCAGCAGCACACGGACTAGCGGGAGTCCCGGGGAGCTGTTTTTT CASSTRTSGSPGELFF
TRBD2 TRBJ2-7 TRBV7-2 NA TGTGCCAGCAGCCCACTAGCGGGAGGGGTTGGCGAGCAGTACTTC CASSPLAGGVGEQYF
NA TRBJ2-7 TRBV7-3 NA TGTGCCAGCAGCTTAGGCCCGTACTACGAGCAGTACTTC CASSLGPYYEQYF